Below, 29 T cell receptor beta chains from the same sample are listed, as sequenced in a study of T cell clones after liver transplantation. Only in-frame clones appear in the TCRdb table, and some are missing; sequencing was by immunoSEQ multiplex PCR. This sample yields over 70,000 clones, of which 80% are seen a single time; roughly 0.87% belongs to the top ten. The sequencing used CD4+ T cells from blood, collected 12 months after liver transplant. The source of these receptors is a human patient who received a liver transplant. Among the T cells, some may be from the graft donor.

The chain employs TRBV4-2 and TRBJ2-7; 10 nucleotides align to TRBD2. Unmatched junction bases numbered 6, after V lost 2 bases and J lost 5 bases. This CDR3 is 15 amino acids long. Germline V gives CDR1 LGHNA, CDR2 YNFKEQ. This CDR3 reads CASSQWTGTSDEQYF. CDR3 nucleotides: TGTGCCAGCAGCCAATGGACCGGGACTAGCGACGAGCAGTACTTC.

This chain joins TRBV28 and TRBJ2-5, with a possible D match to TRBD1 (5 bases). There are 13 residues in the CDR3. Germline V CDR1 and CDR2: MDHEN, SYDVKM. The ends were cut back, 2 bases at V and 2 bases at J, with 6 bases in the middle. The CDR3 loop is CASSLPGQETQYF. The CDR3 nucleotides read TGTGCCAGCAGTTTACCAGGGCAAGAGACCCAGTACTTC.

J is TRBJ1-1 and V is TRBV28; D possibly corresponds to TRBD1 (6 bases). Germline CDR1 and CDR2: MDHEN and SYDVKM. The V gene lost 1 base and the J gene lost 11 bases, with 20 bases spanning the gap. The CDR3 is 15 amino acids. DNA for the CDR3: TGTGCCAGCAGTTTATATGGGGGCAACGCGTTCGAGGCTTTCTTT. It specifies CASSLYGGNAFEAFF.

This clone was found once. The chain uses TRBV28 and TRBJ2-7; 7 nucleotides align to TRBD1. The CDR3 extends over 12 amino acids. Losses at the gene ends were 6 bases for V and 5 bases for J; bases not matched to a gene: 4. CDR1 and CDR2 from the germline V gene are MDHEN and SYDVKM. CDR3 region: CASRLTGNEQYF. CDR3 DNA: TGTGCCAGCAGGCTGACAGGGAACGAGCAGTACTTC.

The chain carries TRBV5-1 and TRBJ2-3; 15 bases align to TRBD2. Unmatched junction bases numbered 5, after V lost 4 bases and J lost 8 bases. CDR3 length: 15 residues. Germline CDR1 SGHRS, CDR2 YFSETQ. In nucleotides, the CDR3 is TGCGCCAGCAGCCCGGGACTAGCGGGAGGTAGTACGCAGTATTTT. This codes for CASSPGLAGGSTQYF. The entire variable domain, with the rest obtained from reference TRBV5-1 and TRBJ2-3, is as follows: KAGVTQTPRYLIKTRGQQVTLSCSPISGHRSVSWYQQTPGQGLQFLFEYFSETQRNKGNFPGRFSGRQFSNSRSEMNVSTLELGDSALYLCASSPGLAGGSTQYFGPGTRLTVL.

This clone was counted a single time. This rearrangement joins TRBV2 to TRBJ2-1; 9 bases are shared with TRBD2. The V and J ends lost 6 bases and 7 bases, in that order; junction bases with no gene match: 7. This CDR3 is built from 14 residues. Per the germline V gene, CDR1 is SNHLY and CDR2 is FYNNEI. CDR3 in DNA: TGTGCCAGCAGGGTAGGGACTAGCTATAATGAGCAGTTCTTC. This translates into CASRVGTSYNEQFF.

Written as DNA, the CDR3 is TGTGCCAGCAGTTACATGGGTGGTCAATTCTTC. It translates to CASSYMGGQFF. This rearrangement joins TRBV6-5 to TRBJ2-1; D gene unclear. The V gene's germline CDR1 is MNHEY and CDR2 SVGAGI. V was shortened by 2 bases and J by 16 bases, with 12 bases between the two germline ends. The CDR3 contains 11 residues.

The gene calls are TRBV28 and TRBJ1-2, with D uncertain. Trimming removed 2 bases at V and 7 bases at J, with 17 bases between. The CDR3 consists of 15 residues. CDR1 and CDR2 from the germline V gene are MDHEN and SYDVKM. The CDR3 nucleotides are TGTGCCAGCAGTTTAGGTAGCACAGCTCTATTTGGCTACACCTTC. It specifies CASSLGSTALFGYTF.

The chain employs TRBV28 and TRBJ2-5; the D gene could be TRBD1 or TRBD2 (5 bases each). CDR3 length equals 13 residues. From germline, CDR1 is MDHEN and CDR2 SYDVKM. V was trimmed by 3 bases and J by 5 bases, leaving 10 bases between them. For the CDR3, the DNA is TGTGCCAGCAGTTTGGGGGACCGGGAGACCCAGTACTTC. Amino acids: CASSLGDRETQYF.

The rearrangement uses TRBV21-1 and TRBJ1-5; the table assigns TRBD1, which was not confirmed against the DNA. TRBV21-1 is a known pseudogene. This CDR3 has 14 residues. The CDR3 protein is CASSNGTGNQPQHF. Here the CDR3 DNA reads TGTGCCAGCAGCAATGGGACAGGGAATCAGCCCCAGCATTTT.

This clone was recorded only once. J is TRBJ2-5 and V is TRBV11-2; no clear D. CDR3 length equals 17 residues. V dropped 5 bases and J dropped 0 bases, with 19 bases sitting between them. Germline loops: CDR1 SGHAT, CDR2 FQNNGV. CDR3 DNA sequence: TGTGCCAGCAGCCCCCGCACGGCAGGACCCAACCAAGAGACCCAGTACTTC. Its protein product is CASSPRTAGPNQETQYF.

The rearrangement uses TRBV4-1 and TRBJ2-7; 9 bases align to TRBD2. Trimming cost V 1 base and J 5 bases; bases outside gene matches: 15. The germline V gene encodes CDR1 MGHRA and CDR2 YSYEKL. This CDR3 has 18 residues. The CDR3 is CASSQVDLGLAGLNEQYF. CDR3 nucleotides: TGCGCCAGCAGCCAAGTCGATTTAGGGCTAGCGGGATTGAACGAGCAGTACTTC.

The chain employs TRBV5-1 and TRBJ2-3; TRBD2 matches at 8 bases. The germline V gene has CDR1 SGHRS and CDR2 YFSETQ. The CDR3 spans 16 residues. V shed 3 bases, J shed 4 bases, and the junction held 10 bases outside the gene matches. CDR3 bases: TGCGCCAGCAGCTCACTAAGCGGGAGTCGGTCAGATACGCAGTATTTT. It encodes CASSSLSGSRSDTQYF.

The CDR3 DNA reads TGTGCCAGCAGCGTTGGTGCTGGGGCCAACGTCCTGACTTTC. Encoded protein: CASSVGAGANVLTF. The chain joins TRBV11-2 to TRBJ2-6; the D is unclear. The germline CDR1 and CDR2 sequences are SGHAT and FQNNGV. Trimming shortened V by 5 bases and J by 2 bases, and 7 bases separated the two germline ends. The CDR3 is 14 amino acids.

This rearrangement joins TRBV2 to TRBJ1-1, with TRBD1 identical over 7 bases. J gave up 8 bases and V 6 bases, and 6 bases lay outside the gene matches. CDR1 and CDR2 (germline): SNHLY, FYNNEI. The CDR3 length is 12 residues. CDR3 bases: TGTGCCAGCAGGGCAGACAGGGCGGAAGCTTTCTTT. Its translation: CASRADRAEAFF.

The sample holds one count of this clone. The chain links TRBV15 to TRBJ2-1; 10 bases fit TRBD1. The CDR3 sequence is 14 residues long. V trimming: 4 bases; J trimming: 6 bases; junction bases outside the gene matches: 3. CDR1 LNHNV and CDR2 YYDKDF come from the germline V gene (reference sequence). The CDR3 region is CATSTRTGGNEQFF. CDR3 in DNA: TGTGCCACCAGCACGAGGACAGGGGGCAATGAGCAGTTCTTC.

This clone appeared once. This rearrangement joins TRBV28 to TRBJ1-4; D is possibly TRBD1 (6 bases). CDR1 is MDHEN and CDR2 is SYDVKM in the germline V gene. The CDR3 consists of 15 residues. Between the trimmed V and J ends, which lost 11 bases and 1 base, there was a span of 17 bases. The CDR3 protein is CAGSRGFVTNEKLFF. CDR3 sequence (DNA): TGTGCCGGCTCCAGGGGCTTTGTAACTAATGAAAAACTGTTTTTT. The whole variable domain, remainder taken from reference TRBV28 and TRBJ1-4, is DVKVTQSSRYLVKRTGEKVFLECVQDMDHENMFWYRQDPGLGLRLIYFSYDVKMKEKGDIPEGYSVSREKKERFSLILESASTNQTSMYLCAGSRGFVTNEKLFFGSGTQLSVL.

The chain joins TRBV25-1 to TRBJ1-1; 8 nucleotides agree with TRBD1. The CDR3 runs to 16 residues. V was pared by 2 bases and J by 1 base, with 6 bases of the junction left unmatched. CDR1 is MGHDK, CDR2 SYGVNS, per germline. This CDR3 is CASSEMIGQGNTEAFF. CDR3 sequence (DNA): TGTGCCAGCAGTGAAATGATAGGACAGGGGAACACTGAAGCTTTCTTT.

CDR3 DNA sequence: TGTGCCAGCAGTTTAAACCCCAGCTACTATGGCTACACCTTC. Translated: CASSLNPSYYGYTF. V is TRBV27 and J is TRBJ1-2; D uncertain. The CDR3 extends over 14 amino acids. Per germline, CDR1 MNHEY and CDR2 SMNVEV (reference sequence). V was trimmed by 2 bases and J by 3 bases, leaving 10 bases between them.

This sequence joins TRBV5-4 and TRBJ2-7; 11 bases match TRBD2. The CDR3 extends over 14 amino acids. Germline CDR1 SGHNT, CDR2 YYREEE (reference sequence). V lost 7 bases, J lost 7 bases, and 10 bases stayed unmatched. CDR3 sequence: CASWDLAGGSEQYF. Written as DNA, the CDR3 is TGTGCCAGCTGGGATCTAGCGGGGGGTTCGGAGCAGTACTTC.

The chain recombines TRBV28 with TRBJ2-7; D call uncertain. Trimming left V 1 base short and J 2 bases short, with 12 bases between. CDR1 and CDR2 (germline): MDHEN, SYDVKM. This CDR3 is built from 15 residues. The CDR3 bases are TGTGCCAGCAGTTTATTGCGAAGGTCCACCTACGAGCAGTACTTC. It yields the protein CASSLLRRSTYEQYF.

This chain uses TRBV19 with TRBJ1-4; unclear D gene. V was shortened by 4 bases and J by 7 bases, with 7 bases between the two germline ends. The germline gives CDR1 LNHDA, CDR2 SQIVND (reference sequence). The CDR3 runs to 12 residues. The DNA of the CDR3 is TGTGCCAGTAGTAAATCGGGTGAAAAACTGTTTTTT. This sequence encodes CASSKSGEKLFF.

V usage is TRBV5-6 and J usage is TRBJ2-7, with D tentatively TRBD1 or TRBD2 (6 bases each). Trimming stripped 4 bases from V and 2 bases from J, with 16 bases between. This CDR3 is 15 amino acids long. Per germline, CDR1 SGHDT and CDR2 YYEEEE. The CDR3 DNA reads TGTGCCAGCAGCCATGGGGGGCTAGCTGCCTACGAGCAGTACTTC. Residues: CASSHGGLAAYEQYF.

This clone was observed a few times. The chain recombines TRBV5-4 with TRBJ2-3, with 12 positions matching TRBD2. The CDR3 contains 20 residues. The germline V gene encodes CDR1 SGHNT and CDR2 YYREEE (reference sequence). Germline trimming cut 0 bases from V and 6 bases from J; bases unmatched to any gene: 17. Here the CDR3 reads CASSLALLAGGPGGSDTQYF. CDR3 nucleotides: TGTGCCAGCAGCTTGGCCCTGCTAGCGGGAGGGCCAGGTGGGAGTGATACGCAGTATTTT.

This clone has just one count. The chain links TRBV7-9 to TRBJ2-3; D uncertain. V was clipped by 7 bases and J by 6 bases, with 14 bases between them. Germline V gene data show CDR1 as SEHNR and CDR2 as FQNEAQ (reference sequence). There are 13 residues in the CDR3. CDR3 DNA sequence: TGTGCCAGCACCCTACCCCCCGGCGATACGCAGTATTTT. Translated, it gives CASTLPPGDTQYF.

This chain joins TRBV9 and TRBJ2-2, with 8 bases matching TRBD2. The V segment lost 0 bases and the J segment 1 base; nucleotides outside the gene matches: 5. This CDR3 has 17 residues. Germline CDR1 is SGDLS and CDR2 is YYNGEE. CDR3 loop: CASSVGISGVNTGELFF. DNA for the CDR3: TGTGCCAGCAGCGTAGGAATTAGCGGGGTGAACACCGGGGAGCTGTTTTTT.

This clone was counted only a few times. The V and J genes are TRBV11-1 and TRBJ1-1, with a possible D match to TRBD1 (6 bases). This CDR3 is built from 12 residues. Trimming pared 4 bases from V and 7 bases from J, leaving 10 bases between. In germline, CDR1 is SGHAT, CDR2 FQDESV (reference sequence). This CDR3 is CASSSQGNEAFF. The CDR3, as DNA: TGTGCCAGCAGCTCACAGGGTAATGAAGCTTTCTTT. The variable domain in full, with the rest retrieved from reference TRBV11-1 and TRBJ1-1, is EAEVAQSPRYKITEKSQAVAFWCDPISGHATLYWYRQILGQGPELLVQFQDESVVDDSQLPKDRFSAERLKGVDSTLKIQPAELGDSAMYLCASSSQGNEAFFGQGTRLTVV.

The chain carries TRBV27 and TRBJ1-4; 9 bases align to TRBD1. CDR3 length equals 15 residues. J was trimmed by 10 bases and V by 2 bases; bases with no gene match: 8. Germline V CDR1 and CDR2: MNHEY, SMNVEV (reference sequence). CDR3 sequence (DNA): TGTGCCAGCAGTTTAGGGGCGACAGGGGGTTTAAAACTGTTTTTT. This encodes CASSLGATGGLKLFF.

Written as DNA, the CDR3 is TGTGCCAGCAGTTTATCTCGGCGAAACACTGAAGCTTTCTTT. Protein sequence: CASSLSRRNTEAFF. The chain employs TRBV27 and TRBJ1-1; D gene uncertain. This CDR3 is built from 14 residues. CDR1 is MNHEY, CDR2 SMNVEV, per germline (reference sequence). Trimming removed 0 bases at V and 2 bases at J, with 7 bases between.